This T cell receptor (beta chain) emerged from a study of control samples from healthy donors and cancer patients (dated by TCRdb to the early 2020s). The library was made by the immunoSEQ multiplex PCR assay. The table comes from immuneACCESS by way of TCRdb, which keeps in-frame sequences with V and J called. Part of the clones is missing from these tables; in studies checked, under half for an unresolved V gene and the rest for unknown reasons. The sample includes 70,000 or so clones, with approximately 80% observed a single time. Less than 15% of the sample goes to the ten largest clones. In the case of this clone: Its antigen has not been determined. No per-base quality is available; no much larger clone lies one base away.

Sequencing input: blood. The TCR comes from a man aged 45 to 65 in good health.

The sequenced DNA is TGTGCCACCAGCAGAGGAAGGGACAGGGCCCACGAGCAGTACTTC. Its translation reads: CATSRGRDRAHEQYF. The chain is assembled from TRBV15 and TRBJ2-7; 9 central nucleotides agree with TRBD1. Its CDR3 holds 15 amino acids, cysteine through phenylalanine. Just CDR3 DNA is preserved here, 45 bases in frame from base 1. The germline V end is reduced by 1 base and the J end by 5 bases; junction bases left unmatched: 6. CDR1 and CDR2 (LNHNV, YYDKDF) derive from the germline V gene (reference sequence).